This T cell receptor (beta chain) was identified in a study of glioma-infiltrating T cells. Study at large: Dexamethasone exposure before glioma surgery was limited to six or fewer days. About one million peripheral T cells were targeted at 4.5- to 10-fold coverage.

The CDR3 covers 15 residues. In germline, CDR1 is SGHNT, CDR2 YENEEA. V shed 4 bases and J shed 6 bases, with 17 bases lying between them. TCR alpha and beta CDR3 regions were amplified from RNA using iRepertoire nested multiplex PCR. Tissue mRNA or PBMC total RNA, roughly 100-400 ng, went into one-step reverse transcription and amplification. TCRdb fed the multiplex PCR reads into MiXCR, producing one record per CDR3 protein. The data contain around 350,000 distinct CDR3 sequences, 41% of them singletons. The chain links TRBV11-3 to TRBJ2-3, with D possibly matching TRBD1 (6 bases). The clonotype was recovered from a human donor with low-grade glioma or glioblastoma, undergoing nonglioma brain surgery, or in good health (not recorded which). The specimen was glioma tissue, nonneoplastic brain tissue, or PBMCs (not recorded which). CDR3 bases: TGTGCCAGCAGCTCCATAGGGGACACTGGGGATACGCAGTATTTT. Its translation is CASSSIGDTGDTQYF.